A single sample is the source of the 22 T cell receptor beta chains below, sequenced in a study of CD8 T cells in Susac syndrome. With random hexamers, about 0.45 to 1 ug RNA was reverse transcribed. One entry per CDR3 protein, called by TCRdb with MiXCR from the immunoSEQ multiplex PCR reads. The table has roughly 200,000 distinct CDR3 sequences, about 95% seen once. Material: CD4+ T cells from PBMCs. Every receptor here comes from a human donor in good health.

The chain has TRBV5-6 and TRBJ1-2; no clear D. Germline lookup yields CDR1 SGHDT and CDR2 YYEEEE. Trimming shortened V by 0 bases and J by 7 bases, and 7 bases separated the two germline ends. The CDR3 has 12 residues. The CDR3 loop is CASSLGNPGYTF. CDR3 coding DNA: TGTGCCAGCAGCTTGGGTAACCCTGGCTACACCTTC.

The V and J genes are TRBV6-2 or TRBV6-3 and TRBJ1-1; a possible D gene is TRBD1 (6 bases). The V and J ends lost 7 bases and 6 bases respectively, with 21 bases between them. The CDR3 loop spans 15 amino acids. From germline, CDR1 is MNHEY and CDR2 SVGEGT. CDR3 DNA sequence: TGTGCCAGCAAGTCCCCAGGGGAGCTTATCGCTGAAGCTTTCTTT. Residues: CASKSPGELIAEAFF.

The chain links TRBV20-1 to TRBJ2-5; D is possibly TRBD1 (6 bases). Trimming removed 7 bases at V and 5 bases at J, with 14 bases between. The CDR3 loop spans 12 amino acids. CDR1 is DFQATT and CDR2 is SNEGSKA in the germline V gene (reference sequence). This CDR3 reads CSVEGEGETQYF. CDR3 nucleotide sequence: TGCAGTGTTGAGGGGGAAGGCGAGACCCAGTACTTC.

The chain couples TRBV29-1 to TRBJ2-1; unclear D gene. This CDR3 region has 12 residues. The V and J ends lost 6 bases and 9 bases respectively, with 15 bases between them. Germline V gives CDR1 SQVTM, CDR2 ANQGSEA. CDR3: CSVGPVLREQFF. The CDR3 DNA reads as TGCAGCGTCGGTCCAGTTTTACGTGAGCAGTTCTTC.

CDR3 residues: CASSRGSLAGEREQYF. CDR3 DNA sequence: TGTGCCAGCAGCCGAGGGTCACTAGCGGGGGAACGAGAGCAGTACTTC. The V and J genes are TRBV3-1 and TRBJ2-7; TRBD2 matches 11 bases. The CDR3 has 16 amino acids. CDR1 is LGHDT and CDR2 is YNNKEL in the germline V gene (reference sequence). V was clipped by 4 bases and J by 7 bases; unmatched bases: 12.

The J gene is TRBJ2-3, the V gene TRBV25-1, with D possibly being TRBD1 or TRBD2 (6 bases each). Germline V gene lookup returns CDR1 MGHDK and CDR2 SYGVNS. Between the trimmed V and J ends, which lost 3 bases and 6 bases, there was a span of 10 bases. The CDR3 contains 13 residues. The CDR3 sequence: CASSDWGADTQYF. The CDR3 coding sequence is TGTGCCAGCAGTGATTGGGGGGCGGATACGCAGTATTTT.

The chain links TRBV20-1 to TRBJ1-3; possibly TRBD1 for D (5 bases). The CDR3 covers 15 residues. Per the germline V gene, CDR1 is DFQATT and CDR2 is SNEGSKA (reference sequence). Trimming pared 3 bases from V and 0 bases from J, leaving 12 bases between. CDR3 residues: CSASLGANSGNTIYF. CDR3 DNA sequence: TGCAGTGCTAGTCTCGGGGCCAACTCTGGAAACACCATATATTTT.

The V gene is TRBV29-1, the J gene TRBJ1-1, with 11 bases matching TRBD1. Germline values: CDR1 SQVTM, CDR2 ANQGSEA. The CDR3 is 13 amino acids. The CDR3 reads CSGTGGQNTEAFF. CDR3 DNA: TGCAGTGGGACAGGGGGACAGAACACTGAAGCTTTCTTT.

The J gene is TRBJ2-3, the V gene TRBV27; D is tentatively TRBD1 or TRBD2 (7 bases each). This CDR3 comprises 13 residues. Germline V gene lookup returns CDR1 MNHEY and CDR2 SMNVEV (reference sequence). Deletions cut 8 bases from V and 8 bases from J, with 17 bases between. This CDR3 reads CASGGRGEGTQYF. The CDR3 DNA reads TGTGCCAGCGGAGGCAGGGGGGAGGGTACGCAGTATTTT.

The CDR3 is CASSLRLALHSEQYV. The CDR3 DNA sequence: TGCGCCAGCAGCTTGCGGCTAGCTCTTCACAGCGAGCAGTACGTC. The chain couples TRBV5-1 to TRBJ2-7, with D tentatively TRBD2 (5 bases). From germline, CDR1 is SGHRS and CDR2 YFSETQ. Trimming pared 1 base from V and 6 bases from J, leaving 17 bases between. This CDR3 is built from 15 residues.

This clonotype was found once. The rearrangement links TRBV4-3 to TRBJ1-1; D is ambiguous. V lost 0 bases, J lost 5 bases, and 10 bases lay in between. Looked up from germline, CDR1 is LGHNA and CDR2 is YSLEER. This CDR3 spans 14 amino acids. The CDR3 is CASSQDARSTEAFF. CDR3 in DNA: TGCGCCAGCAGCCAAGACGCGCGAAGTACTGAAGCTTTCTTT.

V is TRBV27 and J is TRBJ1-5, with a tentative D call TRBD1 (6 bases). The CDR3 has 14 residues. Germline CDR1 MNHEY, CDR2 SMNVEV (reference sequence). The ends were cut back, 4 bases at V and 6 bases at J, with 13 bases in the middle. CDR3 amino acids: CASSSTGLGQPQHF. CDR3 nucleotide sequence: TGTGCCAGCAGTTCAACAGGGTTGGGTCAGCCCCAGCATTTT.

This sequence joins TRBV27 and TRBJ2-3; D not resolved. This CDR3 is built from 15 residues. Germline CDR1 is MNHEY and CDR2 is SMNVEV (reference sequence). V was pared by 7 bases and J by 4 bases, with 18 bases between. This chain's CDR3 is CASTLRPGNADTQYF. CDR3 sequence (DNA): TGTGCCAGCACCCTGCGTCCGGGTAACGCAGATACGCAGTATTTT.

Comment on this clonotype: The junction differs from germline at one of its ends, possibly a read error. The chain recombines TRBV7-8 with TRBJ2-5; perhaps TRBD2 as D (6 bases). The CDR3 runs 14 residues. The V gene's germline CDR1 is SGHVS and CDR2 FQNEAQ. The CDR3 sequence: CASSRAGLQGTQYF. The CDR3 DNA reads as TGTGCCAGCAGCCGAGCGGGTCTTCAAGGGACCCAGTACTTC.

The CDR3 reads CASGSNEQFF. For the CDR3, the DNA is TGTGCCAGCGGTTCCAATGAGCAGTTCTTC. This chain joins TRBV12-3 or TRBV12-4 and TRBJ2-1, with no clear D. The CDR3 is made up of 10 amino acids. The V end was cut by 8 bases, the J end by 6 bases, with 5 bases between.

This clonotype has just one count. This rearrangement joins TRBV3-1 to TRBJ2-5; D call uncertain. Germline-derived CDR1 and CDR2 are LGHDT and YNNKEL (reference sequence). V lost 1 base and J 5 bases, leaving 8 bases between the germline ends. The CDR3 contains 13 residues. The CDR3, as DNA: TGTGCCAGCAGCCAAGCCAGCGCGGAGACCCAGTACTTC. Translated: CASSQASAETQYF.

This chain joins TRBV7-8 and TRBJ2-7; unclear D gene. Germline CDR1 is SGHVS and CDR2 is FQNEAQ. The V end was cut by 2 bases, the J end by 10 bases, with 15 bases between. The CDR3 contains 13 residues. The CDR3 loop is CASSLIGPVEQYV. The CDR3 DNA follows: TGTGCCAGCAGCTTAATAGGGCCTGTAGAACAGTACGTC.

The chain employs TRBV30 and TRBJ2-3, with 10 bases matching TRBD2. CDR3 length equals 13 residues. V shed 5 bases, J shed 6 bases, and the junction held 5 bases outside the gene matches. The germline V gene encodes CDR1 GTSNPN and CDR2 SVGIG (reference sequence). The CDR3 loop reads CAWGLAGVDTQYF. CDR3 in DNA: TGTGCCTGGGGCCTAGCGGGAGTTGATACGCAGTATTTT.

The CDR3 DNA follows: TGTGCCAGCAGTGGACAGGGGGCTCACGAGCAGTACTTC. Its protein product is CASSGQGAHEQYF. The V gene is TRBV27, the J gene TRBJ2-7; 11 bases agree with TRBD1. CDR1 is MNHEY and CDR2 is SMNVEV in the germline V gene (reference sequence). V shed 5 bases, J shed 5 bases, and the junction held 2 bases outside the gene matches. The CDR3 runs to 13 residues.

The rearrangement uses TRBV7-2 and TRBJ2-3, with D unresolved. Per the germline V gene, CDR1 is SGHTA and CDR2 is FQGNSA. CDR3 length: 16 residues. V lost 2 bases and J 2 bases, leaving 14 bases between the germline ends. The CDR3 DNA reads as TGTGCCAGCAGCTTATATCTCACCCCATACACAGATACGCAGTATTTT. It is translated as CASSLYLTPYTDTQYF.

The genes are TRBV5-1 and TRBJ2-7; unclear D gene. Germline assignment: CDR1 SGHRS and CDR2 YFSETQ. The CDR3 runs to 15 residues. Trimming removed 4 bases from V and 6 bases from J, with 20 bases in between. The CDR3 sequence: CASSPGGLSGPEQYF. The DNA for the CDR3 is TGCGCCAGCAGCCCGGGTGGGCTGAGTGGTCCCGAGCAGTACTTC.

With regard to this clonotype: At one end, the junction sequence differs from germline, possibly due to a read error. This chain links TRBV3-1 with TRBJ1-1; D remains unclear. Germline lookup yields CDR1 LGHDT and CDR2 YNNKEL (reference sequence). CDR3 length equals 13 residues. Here the CDR3 reads CASNQNGVTEAFF. The CDR3 bases are TGTGCCAGCAACCAAAACGGAGTCACTGAAGCTTTCTTT.